Below are 17 T cell receptor beta chains sequenced from a single sample in a study of T cells and Merkel cell carcinoma outcomes. Sequencing used immunoSEQ multiplex PCR; TCRdb keeps in-frame clones, though not all of them. The sample has around 15,000 clones; about four fifths are singletons. Sequencing used tumor tissue from Merkel cell carcinoma. The receptors stem from a human donor with Merkel cell carcinoma.

The CDR3 coding sequence is TGTGCCAGCTCACTCCCCAGCAGGGGGTCTAACTATGGCTACACCTTC. Protein: CASSLPSRGSNYGYTF. This rearrangement joins TRBV18 to TRBJ1-2; TRBD1 agrees at 7 bases. The CDR3 sequence is 16 residues long. Per germline, CDR1 KGHSH and CDR2 LQKENI. V lost 4 bases and J lost 0; bases outside the gene matches: 8.

This clone was counted only a few times. The identical CDR3 is also encoded by other nucleotide sequences in the sample. The chain employs TRBV19 and TRBJ1-2; D is undetermined. V lost 3 bases to trimming and J lost 5 bases, with 10 bases between them. The CDR3 has 13 residues. The germline V gene encodes CDR1 LNHDA and CDR2 SQIVND (reference sequence). As DNA, the CDR3 is TGTGCCAGTAGTATTCCGGCGGGTTATGGCTACACCTTC. Its translation: CASSIPAGYGYTF.

The chain joins TRBV11-2 to TRBJ2-3; 7 bases are a match to TRBD2. This CDR3 spans 14 amino acids. Unmatched junction bases numbered 9, after V lost 5 bases and J lost 7 bases. Germline V gene sequence: CDR1 SGHAT, CDR2 FQNNGV. DNA of the CDR3: TGTGCCAGCAGCCGGGACTACCAGGCGTATACGCAGTATTTT. Its translation is CASSRDYQAYTQYF.

This clone was observed once. The chain links TRBV27 to TRBJ2-7; TRBD1 agrees at 8 bases. V lost 8 bases and J lost 4; bases outside the gene matches: 7. The CDR3 consists of 13 residues. Germline values: CDR1 MNHEY, CDR2 SMNVEV (reference sequence). The CDR3 region is CASGWDRLYEQYF. In nucleotides, the CDR3 is TGTGCCAGCGGCTGGGACAGGTTATACGAGCAGTACTTC.

The chain employs TRBV27 and TRBJ1-1; D is undetermined. The V end was cut by 2 bases, the J end by 2 bases, with 12 bases between. The germline CDR1 and CDR2 sequences are MNHEY and SMNVEV (reference sequence). CDR3 length: 15 residues. The CDR3 sequence is CASSLRGNLNTEAFF. In DNA, the CDR3 is TGTGCCAGCAGTTTAAGAGGGAACCTAAACACTGAAGCTTTCTTT.

The chain has TRBV18 and TRBJ1-1; D is ambiguous. The CDR3 is 12 residues long. Per germline, CDR1 KGHSH and CDR2 LQKENI. Trimming stripped 6 bases from V and 8 bases from J, with 13 bases between. Here the CDR3 reads CASSPTEQEAFF. The CDR3 DNA follows: TGTGCCAGCTCCCCGACTGAACAAGAAGCTTTCTTT.

The V gene is TRBV5-1, the J gene TRBJ1-1; D remains ambiguous. Germline V gene sequence: CDR1 SGHRS, CDR2 YFSETQ. This CDR3 comprises 14 residues. V gave up 5 bases and J gave up 1 base, with 12 bases separating them. This chain's CDR3 is CASSSALTNTEAFF. The CDR3 DNA is TGCGCCAGCAGTTCCGCACTCACGAACACTGAAGCTTTCTTT.

Regarding this clone: At the DNA level, this CDR3 is encoded by other sequences in the same sample as well. The chain has TRBV7-9 and TRBJ2-7; possibly TRBD1 for D (6 bases). V lost 5 bases and J lost 9, with 20 bases in between. Germline V CDR1 and CDR2: SEHNR, FQNEAQ (reference sequence). This CDR3 is built from 14 residues. The chain's CDR3 is CASSQPGHYWGQYF. The CDR3 coding sequence is TGTGCCAGCAGCCAACCGGGACATTACTGGGGGCAGTACTTC.

This clone showed up just once. The chain joins TRBV5-6 to TRBJ1-1, with D maybe TRBD1 (5 bases). The CDR3 totals 14 residues. V lost 4 bases to trimming and J lost 0 bases, with 10 bases between them. Germline V lookup: CDR1 SGHDT, CDR2 YYEEEE. CDR3 sequence (DNA): TGTGCCAGCAGCCCCAGGGTAATGAACACTGAAGCTTTCTTT. Translated: CASSPRVMNTEAFF.

The CDR3 coding sequence is TGTGCCAGCAGTTCTCTTAGTAGCGGGGAAGAGACCCAGTACTTC. This gives the protein CASSSLSSGEETQYF. The gene calls are TRBV27 and TRBJ2-5, with 8 bases fitting TRBD2. The CDR3 has 15 residues. V lost 4 bases to trimming and J lost 3 bases; unmatched junction nucleotides: 7. The germline V gene has CDR1 MNHEY and CDR2 SMNVEV (reference sequence).

This chain joins TRBV18 and TRBJ2-1; perhaps TRBD2 as D (6 bases). The V gene's germline CDR1 is KGHSH and CDR2 LQKENI. The CDR3 loop spans 15 amino acids. Trimming pared 2 bases from V and 8 bases from J, leaving 16 bases between. The chain's CDR3 is CASSPVGLASDEQFF. The DNA of the CDR3 is TGTGCCAGCTCACCAGTTGGGCTAGCGAGCGATGAGCAGTTCTTC.

The rearrangement links TRBV2 to TRBJ2-7, with D unresolved. This CDR3 comprises 16 residues. Germline V gives CDR1 SNHLY, CDR2 FYNNEI. V shed 3 bases and J shed 2 bases, with 17 bases lying between them. In DNA form, the CDR3 reads TGTGCCAGCAGTGACGATTGGAATACAGCCACCTACGAGCAGTACTTC. Encoded protein: CASSDDWNTATYEQYF.

The J gene is TRBJ2-3, the V gene TRBV30; 7 bases fit TRBD2. Per the germline V gene, CDR1 is GTSNPN and CDR2 is SVGIG (reference sequence). The CDR3 covers 15 residues. Unmatched junction bases numbered 4, after V lost 0 bases and J lost 1 base. The CDR3 bases are TGTGCCTGGAGTGTTACGGGAGGACGCACAGATACGCAGTATTTT. Encoded protein: CAWSVTGGRTDTQYF.

This clone was seen once. The chain uses TRBV6-1 and TRBJ1-3; D not resolved. From germline, CDR1 is MNHNS and CDR2 SASEGT. V lost 1 base to trimming and J lost 0 bases, with 13 bases between them. This CDR3 has 17 residues. The CDR3 reads CASSEVALASSGNTIYF. In DNA, the CDR3 is TGTGCCAGCAGTGAAGTAGCTTTGGCCTCCTCTGGAAACACCATATATTTT.

V gene TRBV6-1 combines with J gene TRBJ1-2; no reliable D call. V dropped 7 bases and J dropped 0 bases, with 12 bases sitting between them. CDR3 size: 14 residues. Germline V CDR1 and CDR2: MNHNS, SASEGT. As DNA, the CDR3 is TGTGCCAGCATCAAGGATGTAACTAACTATGGCTACACCTTC. Protein: CASIKDVTNYGYTF.

The chain has TRBV5-1 and TRBJ1-3; D gene uncertain. Per germline, CDR1 SGHRS and CDR2 YFSETQ. The CDR3 is 14 residues long. V gave up 7 bases and J gave up 3 bases, with 14 bases separating them. The CDR3 DNA is TGCGCCAGCTCTGGGTCGTCCTTTGGAAACACCATATATTTT. As protein: CASSGSSFGNTIYF.

This clone was detected a few times. The chain links TRBV7-3 to TRBJ2-3, with D unclear. CDR1 is SGHTA and CDR2 is FQGTGA in the germline V gene. The CDR3 consists of 13 residues. V lost 4 bases and J lost 0, with 5 bases in between. The CDR3 DNA reads TGTGCCAGCAGCTCGGACAGCACAGATACGCAGTATTTT. Residues: CASSSDSTDTQYF.